The entry that follows covers one T cell receptor beta chain sequence. Its specificity is not known. The sample originates from a study of cytomegalovirus exposure and HLA in healthy donors. Study observations and caveats: Several of the most significant clusters were apparently associated with common viral pathogens in a later analysis. Previous analysis showed most TCR beta V segments were productive about 87% or about 30% of the time. Follow-up analysis later connected one missense variant in DCLRE1C with trimming of TCR beta V- and J-genes. Among the sequence variants, a highly shared cluster was likely an artifact of sequencing.

The germline gives CDR1 SGHNT, CDR2 YENEEA. V gave up 5 bases and J gave up 4 bases, with 17 bases separating them. The CDR3 has 16 residues. PCR involved 60 Vbeta and 13 Jbeta primers. Generated by immunoSEQ multiplex PCR, the TCRdb table keeps only in-frame clones and is missing some. In the table there are more than 150,000 clones, roughly 82% of which are singletons. Input material: PBMCs. The TCR sequence derives from a girl aged 2 to 10 in good health and CMV-seropositive. The chain is built from TRBV11-3 and TRBJ2-2; D unclear. The CDR3 loop reads CASSQPTPGLTGELFF. For the CDR3, the DNA is TGTGCCAGCAGCCAACCAACGCCGGGTCTCACCGGGGAGCTGTTTTTT.